This entry lists 10 T cell receptor beta chains sequenced from one sample in a study of beta chain features in type 1 diabetes (dated by TCRdb to the late 2010s). The receptor library was made with the immunoSEQ multiplex PCR assay. All of the isolated RNA was reverse transcribed with the High Capacity cDNA Reverse Transcription Kit, so expressed TCRB transcripts were sequenced. Sourced from immuneACCESS, this table was stored by TCRdb with only in-frame sequences that have V and J called. A share of the clones is absent; for the studies checked, an unresolved V gene accounts for under half, and the remainder has no known explanation. A total of 200,000 to 250,000 clones appear in this sample, around 10% of them only once. The ten largest clones take up just under 0.035% of the sample. The sequenced sample was naive CD4+ T cells from blood. This sample's cell subset or site label indicates: true naive CD4+ T cells. The origin of the receptors is a woman aged 18-29 years in good health.

The chain recombines TRBV5-1 with TRBJ2-5; 7 positions match TRBD1. The V and J ends lost 2 bases and 5 bases, in that order; junction bases with no gene match: 12. The germline CDR1 and CDR2 sequences are SGHRS and YFSETQ. The CDR3 is 16 amino acids. The CDR3 sequence is CASSFRVSGGLETQYF. For the CDR3, the DNA is TGCGCCAGCAGCTTCCGGGTATCAGGGGGTCTTGAGACCCAGTACTTC.

The V and J genes are TRBV30 and TRBJ1-3; D is unclear. In germline, CDR1 is GTSNPN, CDR2 SVGIG (reference sequence). The germline V and J ends were trimmed by 4 bases and 11 bases, with 27 bases remaining between them. The CDR3 is 16 amino acids. The CDR3, as DNA: TGTGCCTGGAAGGACGTGCGCGGGGTCTCGACGGGCCCCATATATTTT. This gives the protein CAWKDVRGVSTGPIYF. Combining the CDR3 with reference TRBV30 and TRBJ1-3 gives the whole variable domain SQTIHQWPATLVQPVGSPLSLECTVEGTSNPNLYWYRQAAGRGLQLLFYSVGIGQISSEVPQNLSASRPQDRQFILSSKKLLLSDSGFYLCAWKDVRGVSTGPIYFGEGSWLTVV.

The rearrangement links TRBV9 to TRBJ1-1; the match to TRBD1 covers 7 bases. CDR3 length: 15 amino acids. With V trimmed by 0 bases and J by 5 bases, 7 bases remained unmatched. CDR1 is SGDLS and CDR2 is YYNGEE in the germline V gene. The CDR3 DNA follows: TGTGCCAGCAGCGTAGACGGCAGGGGGAATACTGAAGCTTTCTTT. It encodes CASSVDGRGNTEAFF. The full variable domain, in which reference TRBV9 and TRBJ1-1 provide the parts outside the CDR3, is DSGVTQTPKHLITATGQRVTLRCSPRSGDLSVYWYQQSLDQGLQFLIQYYNGEERAKGNILERFSAQQFPDLHSELNLSSLELGDSALYFCASSVDGRGNTEAFFGQGTRLTVV.

This clone was recorded many times. The chain carries TRBV29-1 and TRBJ1-2; D is unclear. The V and J ends lost 4 bases and 6 bases respectively, with 12 bases between them. This CDR3 is 12 amino acids long. CDR1 is SQVTM and CDR2 is ANQGSEA in the germline V gene. The CDR3 is CSVGVGTDGYTF. DNA for the CDR3: TGCAGCGTTGGAGTGGGCACAGATGGCTACACCTTC.

This clone was picked up a small number of times. The chain employs TRBV28 and TRBJ2-1, with D perhaps matching TRBD2 (7 bases). The CDR3 totals 15 residues. CDR1 is MDHEN, CDR2 SYDVKM, per germline. The ends were cut back, 10 bases at V and 1 base at J, with 17 bases in the middle. CDR3 bases: TGTGCCACCGTTGCCGGGGGGCAGTCCTACAATGAGCAGTTCTTC. It codes for CATVAGGQSYNEQFF. Full variable domain (outside the CDR3, taken from reference TRBV28 and TRBJ2-1): DVKVTQSSRYLVKRTGEKVFLECVQDMDHENMFWYRQDPGLGLRLIYFSYDVKMKEKGDIPEGYSVSREKKERFSLILESASTNQTSMYLCATVAGGQSYNEQFFGPGTRLTVL.

This clone was recorded a few times. CDR3 protein: CASSFPSGSSYNEQFF. The CDR3 DNA follows: TGTGCCAGTAGTTTCCCCAGCGGGTCCTCCTACAATGAGCAGTTCTTC. The chain combines TRBV19 with TRBJ2-1, with D possibly matching TRBD2 (6 bases). The V end was cut by 5 bases, the J end by 0 bases, with 14 bases between. CDR1 is LNHDA, CDR2 SQIVND, per germline (reference sequence). The length of the CDR3 is 16 residues. The full variable domain, rest sourced from reference TRBV19 and TRBJ2-1, is DGGITQSPKYLFRKEGQNVTLSCEQNLNHDAMYWYRQDPGQGLRLIYYSQIVNDFQKGDIAEGYSVSREKKESFPLTVTSAQKNPTAFYLCASSFPSGSSYNEQFFGPGTRLTVL.

The chain is built from TRBV6-5 and TRBJ2-3, with D possibly TRBD1 on 5 matching bases. The CDR3 loop spans 15 amino acids. Germline lookup yields CDR1 MNHEY and CDR2 SVGAGI. Trimming shortened V by 0 bases and J by 2 bases, and 9 bases separated the two germline ends. Here the CDR3 reads CASSYSSRATDTQYF. The CDR3 DNA follows: TGTGCCAGCAGTTACTCGAGCAGGGCCACAGATACGCAGTATTTT.

This clone came up a few times. This chain links TRBV9 with TRBJ1-1; D is undetermined. CDR3 size: 13 residues. V lost 2 bases and J lost 5, with 10 bases in between. Germline V gene data show CDR1 as SGDLS and CDR2 as YYNGEE. CDR3 nucleotide sequence: TGTGCCAGCAGCGTGGAGGGAGGGACTGAAGCTTTCTTT. Amino acid sequence: CASSVEGGTEAFF.

This clone was found a few times. The chain is built from TRBV27 and TRBJ1-1, with D hard to call. The CDR3 extends over 13 amino acids. V was cut by 8 bases and J by 3 bases, with 13 bases left in between. Germline V gives CDR1 MNHEY, CDR2 SMNVEV (reference sequence). CDR3 in DNA: TGTGCCAGCGGGTACGGCGGGGACACTGAAGCTTTCTTT. As protein: CASGYGGDTEAFF.

This clone occurred a few times. This sequence joins TRBV7-9 and TRBJ2-5; TRBD2 aligns across 7 bases. Germline V lookup: CDR1 SEHNR, CDR2 FQNEAQ (reference sequence). Trimming removed 7 bases from V and 2 bases from J; junction bases left unmatched: 16. The CDR3 runs to 17 residues. The CDR3 nucleotides read TGTGCCAGCACCTTCGTCCGAGGGGTAGCGGGTCAAGAGACCCAGTACTTC. Its protein product is CASTFVRGVAGQETQYF.